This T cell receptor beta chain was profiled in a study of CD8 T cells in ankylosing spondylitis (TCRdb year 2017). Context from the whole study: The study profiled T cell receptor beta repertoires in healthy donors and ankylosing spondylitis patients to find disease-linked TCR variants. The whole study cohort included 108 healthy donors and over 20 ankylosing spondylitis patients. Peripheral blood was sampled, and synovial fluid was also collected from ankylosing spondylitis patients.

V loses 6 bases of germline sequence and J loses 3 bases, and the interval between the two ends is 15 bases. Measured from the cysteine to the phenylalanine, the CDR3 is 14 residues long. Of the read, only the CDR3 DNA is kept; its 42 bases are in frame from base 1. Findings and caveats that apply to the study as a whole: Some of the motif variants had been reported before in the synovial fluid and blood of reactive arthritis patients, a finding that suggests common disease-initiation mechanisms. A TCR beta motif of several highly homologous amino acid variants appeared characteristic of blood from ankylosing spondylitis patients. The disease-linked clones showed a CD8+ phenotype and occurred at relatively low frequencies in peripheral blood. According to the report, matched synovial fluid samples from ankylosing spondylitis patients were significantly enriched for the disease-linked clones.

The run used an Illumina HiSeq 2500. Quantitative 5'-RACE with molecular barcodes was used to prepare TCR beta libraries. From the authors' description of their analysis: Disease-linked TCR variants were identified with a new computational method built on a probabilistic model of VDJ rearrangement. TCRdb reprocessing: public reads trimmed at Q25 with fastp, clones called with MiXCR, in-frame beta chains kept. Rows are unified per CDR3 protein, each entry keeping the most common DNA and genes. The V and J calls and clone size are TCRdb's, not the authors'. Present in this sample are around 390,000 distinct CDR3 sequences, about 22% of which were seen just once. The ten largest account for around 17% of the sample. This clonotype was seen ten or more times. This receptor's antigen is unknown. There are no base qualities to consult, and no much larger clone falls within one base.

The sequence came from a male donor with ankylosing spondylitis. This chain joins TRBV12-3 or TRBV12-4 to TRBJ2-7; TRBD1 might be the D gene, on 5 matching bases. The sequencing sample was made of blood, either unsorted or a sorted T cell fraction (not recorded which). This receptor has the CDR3 CASSDQGSVYEQYF. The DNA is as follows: TGTGCCAGCAGCGACCAGGGTTCGGTCTACGAGCAGTACTTC.